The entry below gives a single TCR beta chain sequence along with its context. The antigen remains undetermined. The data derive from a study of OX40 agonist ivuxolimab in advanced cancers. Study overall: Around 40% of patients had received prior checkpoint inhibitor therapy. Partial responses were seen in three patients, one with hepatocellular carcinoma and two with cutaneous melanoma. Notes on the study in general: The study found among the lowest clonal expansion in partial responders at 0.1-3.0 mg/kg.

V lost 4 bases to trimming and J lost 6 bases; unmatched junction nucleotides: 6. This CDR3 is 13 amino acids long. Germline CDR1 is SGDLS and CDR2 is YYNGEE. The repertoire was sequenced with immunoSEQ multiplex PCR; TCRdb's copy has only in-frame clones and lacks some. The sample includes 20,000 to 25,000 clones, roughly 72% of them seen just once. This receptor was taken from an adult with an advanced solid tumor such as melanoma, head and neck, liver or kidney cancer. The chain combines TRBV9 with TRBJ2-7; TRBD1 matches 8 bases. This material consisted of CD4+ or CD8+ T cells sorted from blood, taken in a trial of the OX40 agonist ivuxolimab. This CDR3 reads CASSSGQGGEQYF. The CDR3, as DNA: TGTGCCAGCAGCTCCGGACAGGGTGGCGAGCAGTACTTC.